Below, 12 T cell receptor beta chains from the same sample are listed, as sequenced in a study of shared clonotypes between healthy human individuals. Sequenced by immunoSEQ multiplex PCR; TCRdb stores in-frame clones only, minus some. The profile shows over 850,000 clones, approximately 80% of them singletons. Sequenced input: memory CD4+ T cells from PBMCs. This sample's subset: CD45RA-negative fraction. The source is a man in his late teens or twenties in good health. Some clones in this sample may be carry-over from other donors' samples.

V usage is TRBV2 and J usage is TRBJ2-6; D uncertain. Per the germline V gene, CDR1 is SNHLY and CDR2 is FYNNEI. The ends were cut back, 6 bases at V and 0 bases at J, with 15 bases in the middle. The CDR3 has 17 amino acids. The CDR3 reads CASSPLTAASGANVLTF. The DNA of the CDR3 is TGTGCCAGCAGCCCTCTCACGGCCGCCTCTGGGGCCAACGTCCTGACTTTC.

V gene TRBV27 combines with J gene TRBJ1-1; no firm D call. There are 15 residues in the CDR3. V lost 0 bases, J lost 3 bases, and 11 bases lay in between. Germline V CDR1 and CDR2: MNHEY, SMNVEV (reference sequence). DNA for the CDR3: TGTGCCAGCAGTTTATCCCCGATGTACCACACTGAAGCTTTCTTT. It yields the protein CASSLSPMYHTEAFF.

Note on this clone: At one boundary the junction diverges from the germline segment, which might be a read error. J is TRBJ2-7 and V is TRBV2, with no clear D. CDR1 is SNHLY and CDR2 is FYNNEI in the germline V gene. This CDR3 comprises 13 residues. The CDR3, as DNA: TGTGCCAGCAGTGAAGTAAGGGAAGTCCAGCCCCTCTTC. Translating it yields CASSEVREVQPLF.

The CDR3 bases are TGTGCCAGCAGCTACAACACAGGGGAAGAGACCCAGTACTTC. This sequence encodes CASSYNTGEETQYF. The V and J genes are TRBV7-8 and TRBJ2-5; 7 positions match TRBD1. V lost 4 bases, J lost 3 bases, and 5 bases stayed unmatched. The length of the CDR3 is 14 residues. Per the germline V gene, CDR1 is SGHVS and CDR2 is FQNEAQ. The variable domain in full, completed from reference TRBV7-8 and TRBJ2-5, reads GAGVSQSPRYKVAKRGQDVALRCDPISGHVSLFWYQQALGQGPEFLTYFQNEAQLDKSGLPSDRFFAERPEGSVSTLKIQRTQQEDSAVYLCASSYNTGEETQYFGPGTRLLVL.

The chain recombines TRBV4-2 with TRBJ1-2; D is perhaps TRBD1 (5 bases). Germline V gene data show CDR1 as LGHNA and CDR2 as YNFKEQ. The CDR3 contains 15 residues. V lost 0 bases and J lost 0, with 8 bases in between. CDR3 in DNA: TGTGCCAGCAGCCAAGATTCAGGGACTAACTATGGCTACACCTTC. Translating it yields CASSQDSGTNYGYTF.

The chain joins TRBV2 to TRBJ2-7; 7 bases fit TRBD1. Germline V gives CDR1 SNHLY, CDR2 FYNNEI. Germline trimming cut 4 bases from V and 7 bases from J; bases unmatched to any gene: 4. This CDR3 comprises 12 residues. In DNA, the CDR3 is TGTGCCAGCAGTGCCAACAGGGGTGAGCAGTACTTC. Translated, it gives CASSANRGEQYF.

The chain couples TRBV21-1 to TRBJ2-4; the D segment call TRBD2 is taken from the table without a DNA check. TRBV21-1 is a pseudogene segment. The CDR3 has 17 residues. The CDR3 spells CASSKALASGSEVIQYF. CDR3 nucleotide sequence: TGTGCCAGCAGCAAAGCCCTCGCTAGCGGGAGTGAGGTCATTCAGTACTTC.

The chain couples TRBV7-2 to TRBJ2-7, with D perhaps being TRBD1 or TRBD2 (5 bases each). CDR3 size: 14 residues. Looked up from germline, CDR1 is SGHTA and CDR2 is FQGNSA. The ends were cut back, 0 bases at V and 9 bases at J, with 15 bases in the middle. This CDR3 reads CASSLAGTAAPQYF. CDR3 in DNA: TGTGCCAGCAGCTTAGCCGGGACGGCGGCTCCGCAGTACTTC.

V gene TRBV5-1 combines with J gene TRBJ2-3, with TRBD2 matching over 9 bases. Trimming at V came to 4 bases and at J to 6 bases, leaving 6 bases not matched to a gene. Germline V gene sequence: CDR1 SGHRS, CDR2 YFSETQ. The CDR3 loop spans 14 amino acids. The CDR3 loop reads CASSQGLASDTQYF. The DNA for the CDR3 is TGCGCCAGCAGCCAGGGACTAGCAAGTGATACGCAGTATTTT.

This chain connects TRBV5-4 to TRBJ1-4; 8 bases map to TRBD1. The germline CDR1 and CDR2 sequences are SGHNT and YYREEE (reference sequence). The V and J ends lost 1 base and 8 bases, in that order; junction bases with no gene match: 10. CDR3 length: 16 amino acids. The CDR3 spells CASSLRIRGRLEKLFF. CDR3 DNA: TGTGCCAGCAGCTTGCGTATCAGGGGGCGATTGGAAAAACTGTTTTTT.

This chain links TRBV19 with TRBJ2-4; 9 positions agree with TRBD1. Germline V gene sequence: CDR1 LNHDA, CDR2 SQIVND (reference sequence). V dropped 7 bases and J dropped 7; count of bases not matched to a gene: 11. This CDR3 comprises 15 residues. The CDR3 region has the DNA TGTGCCAGTACCTCTACAGGGGGCGTAAGGAACATTCAGTACTTC. Its protein is CASTSTGGVRNIQYF. The whole variable domain, filled in from reference TRBV19 and TRBJ2-4, reads DGGITQSPKYLFRKEGQNVTLSCEQNLNHDAMYWYRQDPGQGLRLIYYSQIVNDFQKGDIAEGYSVSREKKESFPLTVTSAQKNPTAFYLCASTSTGGVRNIQYFGAGTRLSVL.

Comments on this clone: The junction shows a germline mismatch at one end, possibly a read error. The chain links TRBV5-1 to TRBJ2-2; D might be TRBD1 or TRBD2, each matching 5 bases. Per germline, CDR1 SGHRS and CDR2 YFSETQ. This CDR3 spans 17 amino acids. CDR3 amino acids: CASSSGPASGYTGELSF. DNA of the CDR3: TGCGCCAGCAGCTCAGGGCCGGCCTCAGGGTACACCGGGGAGCTGTCTTTT. Full variable domain (remainder filled in from reference TRBV5-1 and TRBJ2-2): KAGVTQTPRYLIKTRGQQVTLSCSPISGHRSVSWYQQTPGQGLQFLFEYFSETQRNKGNFPGRFSGRQFSNSRSEMNVSTLELGDSALYLCASSSGPASGYTGELSFGEGSRLTVL.